These 17 T cell receptor beta chains originate from one sample sequenced in a study of regulatory T cells in long-lasting Graves disease. Time point in this sample: newly diagnosed GD, antithyroid drugs for less than 3 months. Extracted RNA from PBMCs served as the source of the TCR library. Arm-PCR of CDR3 regions and iRepertoire HTBI primers were used to build TCR beta libraries. One entry per CDR3 protein results from TCRdb running MiXCR on the multiplex PCR reads. The repertoire holds about 540,000 distinct CDR3 sequences, with roughly 14% as singletons. This same sample was also taken into another study, of T cells in Graves' hyperthyroidism and ophthalmopathy.

The source was peripheral blood mononuclear cells (PBMCs), collected at new diagnosis, from a patient treated with antithyroid drugs. These receptors originate from a man aged 25 to 45 with Graves disease.

This clonotype was recorded many times. J is TRBJ1-2 and V is TRBV7-8; 8 nucleotides agree with TRBD1. The CDR3 runs to 14 residues. From germline, CDR1 is SGHVS and CDR2 FQNEAQ. V trimming: 1 base; J trimming: 4 bases; junction bases outside the gene matches: 2. CDR3 DNA sequence: TGTGCCAGCAGCTTAGGACAGGGGACCTATGGCTACACCTTC. The encoded protein is CASSLGQGTYGYTF.

This clonotype was seen many times. DNA of the CDR3: TGTGCCAGCAGTCCTCACATCACAATTCGGTACTATGGCTACACCTTC. Protein: CASSPHITIRYYGYTF. V usage is TRBV28 and J usage is TRBJ1-2; D gene ambiguous. Trimming left V 5 bases short and J 3 bases short, with 19 bases between. The CDR3 loop spans 16 amino acids. The germline V gene encodes CDR1 MDHEN and CDR2 SYDVKM.

This clonotype was seen a handful of times. The chain carries TRBV30 and TRBJ2-5; weak D call: TRBD2 (5 bases). Deletions cut 5 bases from V and 4 bases from J, with 17 bases between. The CDR3 length is 14 residues. Germline CDR1 and CDR2: GTSNPN and SVGIG (reference sequence). CDR3 amino acids: CAWHIPEGRETQYF. The CDR3, as DNA: TGTGCCTGGCACATCCCTGAGGGCCGAGAGACCCAGTACTTC.

This clonotype was seen repeatedly, ten times or more. One end of the junction is discordant with germline, which a read error may explain. This chain connects TRBV7-2 to TRBJ2-5, with D tentatively TRBD2 (5 bases). The length of the CDR3 is 15 residues. Germline lookup yields CDR1 SGHTA and CDR2 FQGNSA. The CDR3 coding sequence is TGTGCGAGCAAGGGTCAAGGCGGGCAAGTGGAGACCCAGTACTTC. This codes for CASKGQGGQVETQYF.

This clonotype showed up many times. A much larger clone sits a single nucleotide away, making a read error possible. This chain uses TRBV12-3 or TRBV12-4 with TRBJ1-1, with unresolved D. This CDR3 has 11 residues. In DNA, the CDR3 is TGTGCCAGCAATTTAAGGACTGAAGCTTTCTTT. Translating it yields CASNLRTEAFF.

This clonotype showed up just a few times. The rearrangement uses TRBV19 and TRBJ1-1; 8 bases are shared with TRBD1. Germline values: CDR1 LNHDA, CDR2 SQIVND (reference sequence). V dropped 3 bases and J dropped 2; count of bases not matched to a gene: 5. The CDR3 runs 15 residues. The CDR3 spells CASSMRDRFNTEAFF. CDR3 DNA: TGTGCCAGTAGTATGCGGGACAGGTTCAACACTGAAGCTTTCTTT.

This sequence joins TRBV28 and TRBJ2-4; D might be TRBD2 (6 bases). Trimming removed 1 base from V and 11 bases from J, with 18 bases in between. The germline V gene has CDR1 MDHEN and CDR2 SYDVKM. This CDR3 comprises 15 residues. In DNA, the CDR3 is TGTGCCAGCAGTTTATTGGCCGTGGGGGGTCTTTTTCAGTACTTC. Protein product: CASSLLAVGGLFQYF.

This clonotype appeared many times. This sequence joins TRBV6-1 and TRBJ2-2; D gene uncertain. Per the germline V gene, CDR1 is MNHNS and CDR2 is SASEGT. Trimming stripped 6 bases from V and 4 bases from J, with 15 bases between. This CDR3 comprises 15 residues. The CDR3 region is CASRDSMTRTGELFF. CDR3 DNA sequence: TGTGCCAGCAGGGATTCAATGACACGCACCGGGGAGCTGTTTTTT.

The table lists this clonotype with a few counts. The chain is built from TRBV7-8 and TRBJ1-1, with a possible D match to TRBD1 (5 bases). This CDR3 has 14 amino acids. Trimming took off 5 bases at V and 8 bases at J, with 18 bases between the two ends. Germline V gene data show CDR1 as SGHVS and CDR2 as FQNEAQ. This chain's CDR3 is CASSVHQGRGEAFF. CDR3 nucleotide sequence: TGTGCCAGCAGCGTGCATCAAGGACGGGGCGAAGCTTTCTTT.

This rearrangement joins TRBV18 to TRBJ2-6; D is uncertain. This CDR3 contains 16 residues. CDR1 and CDR2 from the germline V gene are KGHSH and LQKENI. V was clipped by 2 bases and J by 0 bases, with 8 bases between them. CDR3 loop: CASSPAVSSGANVLTF. In nucleotides, the CDR3 is TGTGCCAGCTCACCAGCGGTGAGCTCTGGGGCCAACGTCCTGACTTTC. The full variable domain, completed using reference TRBV18 and TRBJ2-6, is NAGVMQNPRHLVRRRGQEARLRCSPMKGHSHVYWYRQLPEEGLKFMVYLQKENIIDESGMPKERFSAEFPKEGPSILRIQQVVRGDSAAYFCASSPAVSSGANVLTFGAGSRLTVL.

This clonotype was observed at least ten times. The CDR3 nucleotides are TGTGCCAGCAACGAGGGCGGGATTTCCCAGCAGTACTTC. Translating gives CASNEGGISQQYF. The V gene is TRBV7-2, the J gene TRBJ2-7; perhaps TRBD2 as D (6 bases). V was shortened by 7 bases and J by 8 bases, with 18 bases between the two germline ends. The CDR3 loop spans 13 amino acids. CDR1 is SGHTA and CDR2 is FQGNSA in the germline V gene.

V gene TRBV24-1 combines with J gene TRBJ2-3; 8 nucleotides agree with TRBD2. Germline trimming cut 8 bases from V and 2 bases from J; bases unmatched to any gene: 8. The CDR3 has 15 residues. Germline V gene lookup returns CDR1 KGHDR and CDR2 SFDVKD. DNA for the CDR3: TGTGCCACCAAAACTAGCGGAGACCTCACAGATACGCAGTATTTT. Protein: CATKTSGDLTDTQYF.

Note on this clonotype: A much larger clone differs from this one at a single base, so this may be a read error. The gene calls are TRBV2 and TRBJ1-5; D gene unclear. Germline V gives CDR1 SNHLY, CDR2 FYNNEI. The CDR3 contains 15 residues. The DNA for the CDR3 is TGTGCCAGCAGCTGGGGTGGCTCTCACGGTCAGCCCCGGCATTTT. Translating it yields CASSWGGSHGQPRHF.

The genes are TRBV30 and TRBJ2-3, with D uncertain. There are 11 residues in the CDR3. Germline assignment: CDR1 GTSNPN and CDR2 SVGIG (reference sequence). V gave up 3 bases and J gave up 7 bases, with 8 bases separating them. In DNA, the CDR3 is TGTGCCTGGAGGGGCGGTAATACGCAGTATTTT. It translates to CAWRGGNTQYF.

This chain uses TRBV11-3 with TRBJ2-3, with D possibly called TRBD1 or TRBD2 (6 bases each). V was shortened by 5 bases and J by 5 bases, with 17 bases between the two germline ends. CDR1 is SGHNT and CDR2 is YENEEA in the germline V gene. The CDR3 spans 15 residues. The CDR3, as DNA: TGTGCCAGCAGCACCGGGGGCGGGTTCGGAGATACGCAGTATTTT. Its translation: CASSTGGGFGDTQYF.

Concerning this clonotype itself: It may be a read error: a sequence one base away is much more abundant. This chain joins TRBV20-1 and TRBJ2-7, with D maybe TRBD2 (6 bases). This CDR3 spans 14 amino acids. Germline-derived CDR1 and CDR2 are DFQATT and SNEGSKA (reference sequence). CDR3 residues: CSAETQTWGDTLYF. CDR3 DNA: TGCAGTGCTGAGACCCAAACATGGGGGGATACGCTGTATTTT.

The chain carries TRBV2 and TRBJ1-2; 7 bases match TRBD1. V lost 5 bases, J lost 8 bases, and 8 bases stayed unmatched. CDR1 SNHLY and CDR2 FYNNEI come from the germline V gene. The CDR3 runs 13 residues. CDR3 sequence reads: CASSPDRTGGYTF. CDR3 DNA sequence: TGTGCCAGCAGTCCGGACAGGACCGGGGGCTACACCTTC.